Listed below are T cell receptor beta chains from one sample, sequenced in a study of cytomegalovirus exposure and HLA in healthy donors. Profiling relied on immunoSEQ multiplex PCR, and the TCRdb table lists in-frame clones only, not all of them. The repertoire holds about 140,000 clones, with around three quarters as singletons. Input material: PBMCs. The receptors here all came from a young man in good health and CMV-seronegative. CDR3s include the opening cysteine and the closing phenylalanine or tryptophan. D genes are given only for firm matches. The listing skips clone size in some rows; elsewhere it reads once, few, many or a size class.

DNA: TGTGCCAGCAGTAAGGGACAGCAAAACACTGAAGCTTTCTTT
CDR3: CASSKGQQNTEAFF
J: TRBJ1-1
V: TRBV6-6
D: TRBD1
size: -

DNA: TGTGCCAGCAGCTTAAGTCGGGTAGGCGGGGAGCTGTTTTTT
CDR3: CASSLSRVGGELFF
J: TRBJ2-2
V: TRBV7-2
D: -
size: -

DNA: TGTGCCAGTAATATCCGGGACAGTACTAAAGCTTTCTTT
CDR3: CASNIRDSTKAFF
J: TRBJ1-1
V: TRBV19
D: TRBD1
size: -

DNA: TGTGCCAGCAGACAAGGTCTAGCGGGGACCTACGAGCAGTACTTC
CDR3: CASRQGLAGTYEQYF
J: TRBJ2-7
V: TRBV6-5
D: TRBD2
size: -

DNA: TGTGCCAGCAGCAAAGAGAAACACCCTCTGCACGAGCAGTACTTC
CDR3: CASSKEKHPLHEQYF
J: TRBJ2-7
V: TRBV21-1
D: -
size: -

DNA: TGTGCCAGCAGCTTAGAAGCGCAGGGGGCGCTTGGCTACACCTTC
CDR3: CASSLEAQGALGYTF
J: TRBJ1-2
V: TRBV7-2
D: TRBD1
size: -

DNA: TGTGCCATCAGCCCTTCCAACAGGGACGAGACCCAGTACTTC
CDR3: CAISPSNRDETQYF
J: TRBJ2-5
V: TRBV10-3
D: -
size: -

DNA: TGTGCCAGCAGCGTTCAGGGTCGTGGCTACACCTTC
CDR3: CASSVQGRGYTF
J: TRBJ1-2
V: TRBV9
D: -
size: -

DNA: TGTGCCAGCAGTCATAGCAACTATGGCTACACCTTC
CDR3: CASSHSNYGYTF
J: TRBJ1-2
V: TRBV27
D: -
size: -

DNA: TGTGCCAGCAGCTCTGGGACAGGGGGTGGCTACACCTTC
CDR3: CASSSGTGGGYTF
J: TRBJ1-2
V: TRBV9
D: TRBD1
size: -

DNA: TGTGCCAGCAGCTTAGAGATTGGAAGGGGGCGAAAAGATACGCAGTATTTT
CDR3: CASSLEIGRGRKDTQYF
J: TRBJ2-3
V: TRBV11-2
D: TRBD1
size: -

DNA: TGTGCCAGCAGTATCCCCCTGACAGGTTCGAGGGCCCAGTACTTC
CDR3: CASSIPLTGSRAQYF
J: TRBJ2-5
V: TRBV28
D: -
size: -

DNA: TGTGCCAGCAGCAAAGGGGGAGACACCAGAGTCGAAGCTTTCTTT
CDR3: CASSKGGDTRVEAFF
J: TRBJ1-1
V: TRBV21-1
D: -
size: -

DNA: TGCGCCAGCAGCCAAGTGGATAGGGGGGGCACTGAAGCTTTCTTT
CDR3: CASSQVDRGGTEAFF
J: TRBJ1-1
V: TRBV4-3
D: -
size: -

DNA: TGTGCCAGCAGCCAAGAGACAGGGTATGGCTACACCTTC
CDR3: CASSQETGYGYTF
J: TRBJ1-2
V: TRBV4-2
D: TRBD1
size: -

DNA: TGTGCCAGCACCCTCAGGGCCGGCGAGCAGTACTTC
CDR3: CASTLRAGEQYF
J: TRBJ2-7
V: TRBV6-1
D: -
size: -

DNA: TGTGCCAGCAGCGAAGGAACAGCCACCGGGGAGCTGTTTTTT
CDR3: CASSEGTATGELFF
J: TRBJ2-2
V: TRBV9
D: -
size: -

DNA: TGTGCCAGCAGCTTAGTCAGGCAGGAAGCTTTCTTT
CDR3: CASSLVRQEAFF
J: TRBJ1-1
V: TRBV7-2
D: -
size: -

DNA: TGTGCCAGCAGCTTAGGAGGGTATGGCTACACCTTC
CDR3: CASSLGGYGYTF
J: TRBJ1-2
V: TRBV5-6
D: -
size: many

DNA: TGTGCCAGCAGCTGGGGCCTTGATTTTGACGGGGGAAGATCACGTTGGGGGTACTTC
CDR3: CASSWGLDFDGGRSRWGYF
J: TRBJ2-7
V: TRBV21-1
D: -
size: -

DNA: TGTTCCAGCAGCTCAGACAGGGGGCGCGGCACTGAAGCTTTCTTT
CDR3: CSSSSDRGRGTEAFF
J: TRBJ1-1
V: TRBV7-9
D: TRBD1
size: -

DNA: TGTGCCAGTAGTATCGTGGCAGGGGGCCAAGAGACCCAGTACTTC
CDR3: CASSIVAGGQETQYF
J: TRBJ2-5
V: TRBV19
D: TRBD1
size: -

DNA: TGTGCCAGCAGCTTAGCAGGACAGGCAGGAGAAGCTTTCTTT
CDR3: CASSLAGQAGEAFF
J: TRBJ1-1
V: TRBV11-2
D: TRBD1
size: -

DNA: TGCGCCAGCAGCCAAGATTTCAGCTACGAGCAGTACTTC
CDR3: CASSQDFSYEQYF
J: TRBJ2-7
V: TRBV4-3
D: -
size: few

DNA: TGTGCCAGCAGCTTAGGGGGCGCGTATGAGCAGTTCTTC
CDR3: CASSLGGAYEQFF
J: TRBJ2-1
V: TRBV11-3
D: -
size: -

DNA: TGTGCCAGCAGCCCCTGGGACTGGCAGGAGGTGCTCTATGGCTACACCTTC
CDR3: CASSPWDWQEVLYGYTF
J: TRBJ1-2
V: TRBV7-9
D: -
size: -

DNA: TGTGCCAGTAGTACTCAGGGAAGAAACAATGAGCAGTTCTTC
CDR3: CASSTQGRNNEQFF
J: TRBJ2-1
V: TRBV19
D: -
size: -

DNA: TGTGCCAGCAGCTTAGTAGGGACAGGGGAAGAGACCCAGTACTTC
CDR3: CASSLVGTGEETQYF
J: TRBJ2-5
V: TRBV7-8
D: TRBD1
size: -

DNA: TGCAGCGTTGTCCCTCAAGAGACCCAGTACTTC
CDR3: CSVVPQETQYF
J: TRBJ2-5
V: TRBV29-1
D: -
size: -

DNA: TGTGCCAGCAGTTACCCCTTGGGGGCGCGGGAAAAACTGTTTTTT
CDR3: CASSYPLGAREKLFF
J: TRBJ1-4
V: TRBV6-6
D: -
size: -

DNA: TGCGCCAGCAGCCCCGGTCCTCAGCGGGGGGGGGAGACCCAGTACTTC
CDR3: CASSPGPQRGGETQYF
J: TRBJ2-5
V: TRBV5-1
D: TRBD2
size: -

DNA: TGTGCCAGCAGTCTGGGTGTGGGCAATGAAAAACTGTTTTTT
CDR3: CASSLGVGNEKLFF
J: TRBJ1-4
V: TRBV6-1
D: -
size: many

DNA: TGTGCCAGCAGCTTAGCGAGTCGGGGGGGGCGCCTCTACAATGAGCAGTTCTTC
CDR3: CASSLASRGGRLYNEQFF
J: TRBJ2-1
V: TRBV7-9
D: TRBD2
size: -

DNA: TGTGCCAGCACTCTTAGGGGCTCCGGCGACCCCTCTGGGGCCAACGTCCTGACTTTC
CDR3: CASTLRGSGDPSGANVLTF
J: TRBJ2-6
V: TRBV27
D: -
size: -

DNA: TGCGCCAGCAGCCCGGAGGGCGACAATCAGCCCCAGCATTTT
CDR3: CASSPEGDNQPQHF
J: TRBJ1-5
V: TRBV5-1
D: -
size: -

DNA: TGTGCCAGCTCACCGTCGGGGGGAGGGCGCAATTCACCCCTCCACTTT
CDR3: CASSPSGGGRNSPLHF
J: TRBJ1-6
V: TRBV18
D: -
size: few

DNA: TGTGCCAGCAGCTTAGAAGGAGGGAGCGAGACCCAGTACTTC
CDR3: CASSLEGGSETQYF
J: TRBJ2-5
V: TRBV11-3
D: -
size: -

DNA: TGTGCCAGCTGCCGACTAGCGGGGGGGCCGGTTGAGCAGTTCTTC
CDR3: CASCRLAGGPVEQFF
J: TRBJ2-1
V: TRBV2
D: TRBD2
size: -

DNA: TGTGCCTGGAGTGTAGGGGGATTCAGGGGCTACACCTTC
CDR3: CAWSVGGFRGYTF
J: TRBJ1-2
V: TRBV30
D: -
size: -

DNA: TGTGCCAGCAGCCTACTAGCGGGGGGGAGCTACGAGCAGTACTTC
CDR3: CASSLLAGGSYEQYF
J: TRBJ2-7
V: TRBV7-2
D: TRBD2
size: -

DNA: TGTGCCAGCAGCGGGGGGGACAGGGGGTCAGGAGATACGCAGTATTTT
CDR3: CASSGGDRGSGDTQYF
J: TRBJ2-3
V: TRBV9
D: TRBD1
size: -

DNA: TGTGCTAGTGGCCCCACCCGACCGGGACAGGGTTATGGCTACACCTTC
CDR3: CASGPTRPGQGYGYTF
J: TRBJ1-2
V: TRBV12-5
D: TRBD1
size: once

DNA: TGTGCCAGCAGCTTCGGGACAGGTTCTACCGGGGAGCTGTTTTTT
CDR3: CASSFGTGSTGELFF
J: TRBJ2-2
V: TRBV7-8
D: TRBD1
size: -

DNA: TGTGCCAGCAGCTCGAACAGGGGCGCGGGGCATGAGCAGTTCTTC
CDR3: CASSSNRGAGHEQFF
J: TRBJ2-1
V: TRBV7-6
D: -
size: -

DNA: TGTGCCAGCAGCTTAGCGCCTAGCGGGGGGTTCGTTGAGCAGTTCTTC
CDR3: CASSLAPSGGFVEQFF
J: TRBJ2-1
V: TRBV7-2
D: TRBD2
size: -

DNA: TGTGCCAGCAGCCGTCCGAACTTCTCGCGTGAGACCCAGTACTTC
CDR3: CASSRPNFSRETQYF
J: TRBJ2-5
V: TRBV7-6
D: -
size: -